The TCR beta chain under discussion was sequenced for a study of blood T cell repertoires in COVID-19. TCRdb's table, derived via immunoSEQ multiplex PCR, lists solely in-frame clones and lacks some. The sample consists of over 150,000 clones, 60% to 85% of them appearing once. Germline trimming cut 2 bases from V and 5 bases from J; bases unmatched to any gene: 8. Germline loops: CDR1 SGHTA, CDR2 FQGNSA. CDR3 length: 16 amino acids. This rearrangement joins TRBV7-2 to TRBJ2-3; TRBD2 matches at 9 bases. The origin of this receptor is a man aged 55 to 70 with acute or convalescent COVID-19. Sequencing input: peripheral blood. CDR3 region: CASSLKLAGGQDTQYF. The CDR3 bases are TGTGCCAGCAGCTTAAAGTTGGCGGGGGGGCAAGATACGCAGTATTTT.